One and the same sample provided the 21 T cell receptor beta chains below, sequenced in a study of cytomegalovirus exposure and HLA in healthy donors. Repertoires were generated with immunoSEQ multiplex PCR, while TCRdb's copy carries only in-frame clones and drops some. The sample holds under 300,000 clones, around 85% seen once. Sequencing was done on a sample of PBMCs. These receptors all come from a young woman in good health and CMV-seronegative.

This clone showed up just once. The chain uses TRBV5-1 and TRBJ1-5; no firm D call. Germline V gene sequence: CDR1 SGHRS, CDR2 YFSETQ. Between the trimmed V and J ends, which lost 4 bases and 2 bases, there was a span of 13 bases. The CDR3 has 15 amino acids. The CDR3, as DNA: TGCGCCAGCAGCCCCGATGGCCCCGGCAATCAGCCCCAGCATTTT. Its protein product is CASSPDGPGNQPQHF.

This rearrangement joins TRBV19 to TRBJ1-1; D unclear. The CDR3 runs 13 residues. Germline V gives CDR1 LNHDA, CDR2 SQIVND (reference sequence). V lost 4 bases, J lost 4 bases, and 10 bases lay in between. DNA of the CDR3: TGTGCCAGTAGTACGTATTCGGGCACTGAAGCTTTCTTT. It encodes CASSTYSGTEAFF.

The rearrangement links TRBV5-1 to TRBJ1-6, with unresolved D. With 3 bases removed from V and 14 bases from J, the gap between germline ends came to 15 bases. This CDR3 contains 13 residues. Germline V lookup: CDR1 SGHRS, CDR2 YFSETQ. The CDR3 is CASSSSEARSLHF. CDR3 bases: TGCGCCAGCAGCTCAAGCGAAGCTCGGTCCCTCCACTTT.

This clone was counted between two and nine times. The same CDR3 arises from other DNA sequences in this sample as well. The genes are TRBV6-5 and TRBJ2-7, with D possibly being TRBD1 (5 bases). Trimming took 2 bases from V and 3 from J, leaving 8 bases between them. The CDR3 consists of 13 residues. CDR1 is MNHEY, CDR2 SVGAGI, per germline. The CDR3 DNA is TGTGCCAGCAGTTACGGCAGGGTCTACGAGCAGTACTTC. Its protein product is CASSYGRVYEQYF.

The chain links TRBV4-1 to TRBJ1-5, with a tentative D call TRBD1 (6 bases). Trimming shortened V by 6 bases and J by 2 bases, and 8 bases separated the two germline ends. Germline V CDR1 and CDR2: MGHRA, YSYEKL. This CDR3 region has 13 residues. The CDR3 region has the DNA TGCGCCAGCAGTCGACAGGGCAATCAGCCCCAGCATTTT. It codes for CASSRQGNQPQHF.

This clone was detected only once. The V gene is TRBV15, the J gene TRBJ2-7; 9 nucleotides agree with TRBD1. CDR3 size: 16 residues. The germline V gene has CDR1 LNHNV and CDR2 YYDKDF (reference sequence). V shed 0 bases and J 5 bases; nucleotides not matched to a gene: 8. The CDR3 loop is CATSRDYGTGNDEQYF. CDR3 nucleotide sequence: TGTGCCACCAGCAGAGATTACGGGACAGGGAACGACGAGCAGTACTTC.

For this clone: Distinct nucleotide sequences in the sample also encode this CDR3. The chain recombines TRBV7-3 with TRBJ1-1; 8 bases match TRBD1. The germline gives CDR1 SGHTA, CDR2 FQGTGA. The CDR3 is made up of 14 amino acids. Unmatched junction bases numbered 6, after V lost 5 bases and J lost 4 bases. CDR3 sequence reads: CASSPRQGSTEAFF. The DNA of the CDR3 is TGTGCCAGCAGCCCCCGACAGGGGAGCACTGAAGCTTTCTTT.

There are a few counts of this clone. The chain couples TRBV5-1 to TRBJ1-2; TRBD1 matches 11 bases. Trimming took 6 bases from V and 7 from J; bases not matched to a gene: 5. Germline loops: CDR1 SGHRS, CDR2 YFSETQ. The CDR3 consists of 13 residues. CDR3 in DNA: TGCGCCAGCAATGCCGGGACAGGGGGTGGCTACACCTTC. It translates to CASNAGTGGGYTF.

With regard to this clone: Other DNA sequences in the sample encode the same CDR3. V is TRBV6-4 and J is TRBJ2-6; TRBD2 matches at 7 bases. Germline loops: CDR1 MRHNA, CDR2 SNTAGT. The V and J ends lost 3 bases and 0 bases, in that order; junction bases with no gene match: 2. The CDR3 runs 16 residues. The CDR3 loop reads CASSDGGGSGANVLTF. The CDR3 DNA reads as TGTGCCAGCAGTGATGGGGGGGGCTCTGGGGCCAACGTCCTGACTTTC.

The genes are TRBV29-1 and TRBJ1-5; a possible D gene is TRBD1 (5 bases). This CDR3 has 12 residues. Germline assignment: CDR1 SQVTM and CDR2 ANQGSEA. Deletions cut 7 bases from V and 4 bases from J, with 11 bases between. CDR3 in amino acids: CSAAGENQPQHF. In DNA form, the CDR3 reads TGCAGCGCCGCGGGGGAAAATCAGCCCCAGCATTTT.

This chain uses TRBV19 with TRBJ2-7; 9 bases match TRBD1. After removal of 5 bases from V and 7 bases from J, the junction contained 9 bases not matched to a gene. Germline V gene sequence: CDR1 LNHDA, CDR2 SQIVND (reference sequence). The CDR3 is 14 amino acids. Written as DNA, the CDR3 is TGTGCCAGTAGTGGTACAGGGGGCCTGGGGGAGCAGTACTTC. Amino acids: CASSGTGGLGEQYF.

V and J are TRBV10-1 and TRBJ1-1; possible D gene TRBD1, 6 bases. Germline values: CDR1 WNHNN, CDR2 SYGVQD (reference sequence). CDR3 length: 13 residues. Trimming cost V 2 bases and J 7 bases, with 11 bases left between them. DNA for the CDR3: TGCGCCAGCAGTGAGGCAGGGGAGGGTGAAGCTTTCTTT. Its translation: CASSEAGEGEAFF.

The rearrangement joins TRBV4-1 to TRBJ1-1, with a possible D match to TRBD1 (5 bases). The CDR3 runs to 16 residues. The germline V gene has CDR1 MGHRA and CDR2 YSYEKL. Deletions cut 0 bases from V and 1 base from J, with 12 bases between. CDR3 sequence reads: CASSQDPGLANTEAFF. The CDR3, as DNA: TGCGCCAGCAGCCAAGATCCGGGACTGGCGAACACTGAAGCTTTCTTT.

V is TRBV6-5 and J is TRBJ2-7, with 12 positions matching TRBD1. Germline CDR1 and CDR2: MNHEY and SVGAGI. The V segment lost 5 bases and the J segment 4 bases; nucleotides outside the gene matches: 6. The CDR3 has 15 residues. CDR3 in amino acids: CASSKPGQGAYEQYF. The CDR3 nucleotides are TGTGCCAGCAGTAAACCGGGACAGGGGGCTTACGAGCAGTACTTC.

The V call is TRBV11-3, the J call TRBJ1-4; 8 bases line up with TRBD1. The junction had 3 bases not matched to a gene; V was cut back by 4 bases and J by 5 bases. The CDR3 loop spans 14 amino acids. The germline V gene has CDR1 SGHNT and CDR2 YENEEA. CDR3: CASSSGTGNEKLFF. The CDR3 DNA is TGTGCCAGCAGCTCCGGGACAGGCAATGAAAAACTGTTTTTT.

This clone was detected once. CDR3 nucleotides: TGCGCCAGCAGTCCTTCTCTGAACATCTCCTACAATGAGCAGTTCTTC. Translation: CASSPSLNISYNEQFF. This sequence joins TRBV23-1 and TRBJ2-1, with D uncertain. TRBV23-1 is placed among ORFs of uncertain function. V was pared by 4 bases and J by 0 bases, with 13 bases between. CDR3 length: 16 residues.

The chain employs TRBV18 and TRBJ2-1; TRBD1 is a possible D gene (5 bases). Germline lookup yields CDR1 KGHSH and CDR2 LQKENI. With 8 bases removed from V and 5 bases from J, the gap between germline ends came to 16 bases. This CDR3 has 14 residues. CDR3 sequence (DNA): TGTGCCAGCCGCTGGGGCAGTCCGGACAATGAGCAGTTCTTC. Protein sequence: CASRWGSPDNEQFF.

This clone has just one count. The chain combines TRBV27 with TRBJ1-2, with D possibly TRBD1 on 5 matching bases. Germline CDR1 reads MNHEY; CDR2 reads SMNVEV (reference sequence). The CDR3 is made up of 16 amino acids. V was shortened by 2 bases and J by 0 bases, with 13 bases between the two germline ends. CDR3 amino acids: CASSLSWGGPNYGYTF. CDR3 DNA sequence: TGTGCCAGCAGTTTAAGTTGGGGGGGACCTAACTATGGCTACACCTTC.

The chain has TRBV18 and TRBJ1-5; 7 bases match TRBD1. V lost 3 bases to trimming and J lost 3 bases; unmatched junction nucleotides: 5. The CDR3 covers 15 residues. Germline V lookup: CDR1 KGHSH, CDR2 LQKENI. The CDR3 reads CASSPSTGFNQPQHF. The DNA of the CDR3 is TGTGCCAGCTCACCCTCGACAGGGTTCAATCAGCCCCAGCATTTT.

The rearrangement uses TRBV30 and TRBJ2-4; 7 positions match TRBD1. Looked up from germline, CDR1 is GTSNPN and CDR2 is SVGIG (reference sequence). CDR3 length: 14 amino acids. The V segment lost 7 bases and the J segment 7 bases; nucleotides outside the gene matches: 13. Here the CDR3 DNA reads TGTGCCTCCCGGAGAAAGACAGGGATCAACATTCAGTACTTC. This codes for CASRRKTGINIQYF.

This clone was detected only a few times. The chain carries TRBV20-1 and TRBJ1-3; possibly TRBD1 for D (5 bases). Germline CDR1 is DFQATT and CDR2 is SNEGSKA (reference sequence). V lost 6 bases to trimming and J lost 4 bases, with 7 bases between them. The CDR3 has 11 residues. The CDR3 nucleotides are TGCAGTGCGCGACAGGGAAACACCATATATTTT. Translated, it gives CSARQGNTIYF.